This passage covers 24 T cell receptor beta chains from one sample sequenced in a study of T cells in localized non-small cell lung cancer. The protocol was immunoSEQ multiplex PCR, while the TCRdb copy is restricted to in-frame clones and leaves out a portion. The sample lists tens of thousands of clones, around nine tenths occurring once. Sequenced material: peripheral blood, taken before any cancer treatment. These receptors came from a woman aged 35-75 years with stage I squamous cell lung carcinoma.

This clone was recorded only once. The chain uses TRBV6-5 and TRBJ1-2; TRBD1 might be the D (6 bases). Germline V gives CDR1 MNHEY, CDR2 SVGAGI. V was clipped by 4 bases and J by 6 bases, with 15 bases between them. The length of the CDR3 is 14 residues. CDR3 amino acids: CASSSPTGKHGYTF. The DNA of the CDR3 is TGTGCCAGCAGTTCCCCCACAGGGAAGCATGGCTACACCTTC.

The chain couples TRBV5-1 to TRBJ2-7, with 7 positions matching TRBD1. The CDR3 sequence is 13 residues long. Per the germline V gene, CDR1 is SGHRS and CDR2 is YFSETQ. V dropped 0 bases and J dropped 9; count of bases not matched to a gene: 6. As DNA, the CDR3 is TGCGCCAGCAGCTTGGGACAGGGAAGCCCGCAGTACTTC. Its protein is CASSLGQGSPQYF.

The J gene is TRBJ2-3, the V gene TRBV7-9; perhaps TRBD2 as D (5 bases). Germline assignment: CDR1 SEHNR and CDR2 FQNEAQ (reference sequence). The CDR3 consists of 16 residues. Trimming cost V 1 base and J 0 bases, with 11 bases left between them. CDR3 sequence reads: CASSLGSGASTDTQYF. The CDR3 region has the DNA TGTGCCAGCAGCTTAGGGAGCGGTGCTAGCACAGATACGCAGTATTTT. The variable domain in full, with the rest retrieved from reference TRBV7-9 and TRBJ2-3, is DTGVSQNPRHKITKRGQNVTFRCDPISEHNRLYWYRQTLGQGPEFLTYFQNEAQLEKSRLLSDRFSAERPKGSFSTLEIQRTEQGDSAMYLCASSLGSGASTDTQYFGPGTRLTVL.

This clone was counted only a few times. The CDR3 spells CASSYLVRGTEAFF. In nucleotides, the CDR3 is TGTGCCAGCAGTTACTTAGTTCGTGGCACTGAAGCTTTCTTT. J is TRBJ1-1 and V is TRBV6-5; no firm D call. CDR1 is MNHEY, CDR2 SVGAGI, per germline. V was pared by 1 base and J by 4 bases, with 10 bases between. CDR3 length equals 14 residues.

The genes are TRBV9 and TRBJ1-2; 9 bases line up with TRBD1. The V gene's germline CDR1 is SGDLS and CDR2 YYNGEE. This CDR3 is 16 amino acids long. The V segment lost 0 bases and the J segment 4 bases; nucleotides outside the gene matches: 7. The CDR3 is CASSVGWDRVLYGYTF. DNA of the CDR3: TGTGCCAGCAGCGTAGGTTGGGACAGGGTACTCTATGGCTACACCTTC. The full variable domain, completed using reference TRBV9 and TRBJ1-2, is DSGVTQTPKHLITATGQRVTLRCSPRSGDLSVYWYQQSLDQGLQFLIQYYNGEERAKGNILERFSAQQFPDLHSELNLSSLELGDSALYFCASSVGWDRVLYGYTFGSGTRLTVV.

The CDR3 here is CASSLELGNSPLHF. The CDR3 DNA reads TGTGCCAGCAGCTTAGAACTCGGGAATTCACCCCTCCACTTT. This sequence joins TRBV7-2 and TRBJ1-6; D uncertain. CDR1 and CDR2 (germline): SGHTA, FQGNSA. Trimming cost V 1 base and J 7 bases, with 8 bases left between them. The CDR3 sequence is 14 residues long.

V usage is TRBV28 and J usage is TRBJ1-1; no firm D call. CDR3 length: 14 residues. The V and J ends lost 11 bases and 0 bases respectively, with 16 bases between them. The germline V gene has CDR1 MDHEN and CDR2 SYDVKM. CDR3 sequence reads: CAHGPIIMNTEAFF. CDR3 DNA sequence: TGTGCCCACGGACCTATTATTATGAACACTGAAGCTTTCTTT.

The chain carries TRBV7-3 and TRBJ2-2, with D tentatively TRBD1 (5 bases). CDR3 length: 16 residues. Germline CDR1 reads SGHTA; CDR2 reads FQGTGA. V lost 6 bases and J lost 0, with 14 bases in between. The CDR3 spells CASSLTRTSNTGELFF. Written as DNA, the CDR3 is TGTGCCAGCAGTCTTACCCGGACATCGAACACCGGGGAGCTGTTTTTT.

The chain employs TRBV7-8 and TRBJ1-2, with a tentative D call TRBD1 (5 bases). Per the germline V gene, CDR1 is SGHVS and CDR2 is FQNEAQ. V dropped 4 bases and J dropped 4 bases, with 16 bases sitting between them. This CDR3 is built from 15 residues. CDR3 DNA sequence: TGTGCCAGCAGCTCCCGCGACAGTTTCGCCTATGGCTACACCTTC. Its translation: CASSSRDSFAYGYTF.

The V call is TRBV1, the J call TRBJ2-3. TRBV1 is tagged as a pseudogene. CDR3 length: 10 residues. CDR3 bases: TGCACCAGCAGCCAAGTTAATCGGCATTTT. Encoded protein: CTSSQVNRHF.

The chain links TRBV5-6 to TRBJ1-4; D is undetermined. CDR1 is SGHDT, CDR2 YYEEEE, per germline. V was trimmed by 3 bases and J by 8 bases, leaving 11 bases between them. The CDR3 runs to 13 residues. The CDR3 reads CASSSQLGEKLFF. The CDR3, as DNA: TGTGCCAGCAGCTCCCAACTCGGCGAAAAACTGTTTTTT.

This chain joins TRBV30 and TRBJ1-2; D is ambiguous. V shed 2 bases and J shed 8 bases, with 15 bases lying between them. The germline V gene encodes CDR1 GTSNPN and CDR2 SVGIG (reference sequence). The CDR3 has 13 amino acids. This CDR3 is CAWSSGPNGGYTF. CDR3 bases: TGTGCCTGGAGTTCCGGCCCAAACGGAGGCTACACCTTC.

The J gene is TRBJ1-1, the V gene TRBV7-9; D gene unclear. This CDR3 spans 14 amino acids. Germline-derived CDR1 and CDR2 are SEHNR and FQNEAQ (reference sequence). V was clipped by 4 bases and J by 1 base, with 10 bases between them. CDR3 in amino acids: CASSSTNGNTEAFF. In DNA form, the CDR3 reads TGTGCCAGCAGCTCCACGAACGGGAACACTGAAGCTTTCTTT. The entire variable domain, with the rest obtained from reference TRBV7-9 and TRBJ1-1, is as follows: DTGVSQNPRHKITKRGQNVTFRCDPISEHNRLYWYRQTLGQGPEFLTYFQNEAQLEKSRLLSDRFSAERPKGSFSTLEIQRTEQGDSAMYLCASSSTNGNTEAFFGQGTRLTVV.

This clone has a handful of counts. The gene calls are TRBV2 and TRBJ2-7; D call uncertain. The CDR3 runs to 10 residues. Trimming cost V 6 bases and J 4 bases, with 4 bases left between them. Germline V gene lookup returns CDR1 SNHLY and CDR2 FYNNEI. CDR3 DNA sequence: TGTGCCAGCAGCGGATACGAGCAGTACTTC. Encoded protein: CASSGYEQYF. Combining the CDR3 with reference TRBV2 and TRBJ2-7 gives the whole variable domain EPEVTQTPSHQVTQMGQEVILRCVPISNHLYFYWYRQILGQKVEFLVSFYNNEISEKSEIFDDQFSVERPDGSNFTLKIRSTKLEDSAMYFCASSGYEQYFGPGTRLTVT.

The rearrangement links TRBV6-1 to TRBJ1-1; 7 bases fit TRBD1. The CDR3 spans 13 residues. Trimming took 6 bases from V and 5 from J; bases not matched to a gene: 6. CDR1 MNHNS and CDR2 SASEGT come from the germline V gene. The CDR3 DNA follows: TGTGCCAGCAGAACAGGGGAGAATACTGAAGCTTTCTTT. Protein sequence: CASRTGENTEAFF.

The chain has TRBV9 and TRBJ2-3; D gene uncertain. Deletions cut 0 bases from V and 0 bases from J, with 8 bases between. This CDR3 comprises 15 residues. The germline CDR1 and CDR2 sequences are SGDLS and YYNGEE. The CDR3 loop reads CASSVGGLSTDTQYF. The CDR3 bases are TGTGCCAGCAGCGTAGGTGGCCTAAGCACAGATACGCAGTATTTT.

The chain is built from TRBV19 and TRBJ1-5; no clear D gene. V was clipped by 1 base and J by 0 bases, with 10 bases between them. The CDR3 sequence is 16 residues long. CDR1 and CDR2 from the germline V gene are LNHDA and SQIVND (reference sequence). The CDR3 nucleotides read TGTGCCAGTAGTATAGCGAGCGGGTATAGCAATCAGCCCCAGCATTTT. Amino acid sequence: CASSIASGYSNQPQHF.

V usage is TRBV5-1 and J usage is TRBJ1-6; D possibly corresponds to TRBD1 (5 bases). The V end lost 3 bases, the J end lost 0 bases, and 13 bases lay between the germline ends. The CDR3 has 17 amino acids. Germline V gives CDR1 SGHRS, CDR2 YFSETQ. The CDR3 is CASSSSDTSSYNSPLHF. The CDR3 DNA reads TGCGCCAGCAGCTCTTCGGACACGAGCTCCTATAATTCACCCCTCCACTTT.

This CDR3 is CASSYSPKGYGYTF. CDR3 nucleotide sequence: TGTGCCAGCAGTTACTCACCTAAGGGGTACGGCTACACCTTC. The rearrangement joins TRBV6-6 to TRBJ1-2, with D perhaps matching TRBD1 (5 bases). The CDR3 has 14 amino acids. Germline-derived CDR1 and CDR2 are MNHNY and SVGAGI (reference sequence). With 0 bases removed from V and 8 bases from J, the gap between germline ends came to 13 bases.

This chain joins TRBV5-4 and TRBJ2-1, with TRBD2 matching 9 bases. After removal of 0 bases from V and 8 bases from J, the junction contained 9 bases not matched to a gene. CDR1 is SGHNT, CDR2 YYREEE, per germline (reference sequence). The CDR3 is 16 amino acids. The CDR3 bases are TGTGCCAGCAGCTTGGGTGGAGCGGGGGGCCGGGATGAGCAGTTCTTC. Translated, it gives CASSLGGAGGRDEQFF.

This chain connects TRBV6-1 to TRBJ2-7; D might be TRBD1 (5 bases). This CDR3 comprises 13 residues. Germline V lookup: CDR1 MNHNS, CDR2 SASEGT. V dropped 9 bases and J dropped 4 bases, with 16 bases sitting between them. The CDR3 sequence: CASIRGFGYEQYF. CDR3 coding DNA: TGTGCCAGTATAAGGGGCTTCGGGTACGAGCAGTACTTC.

This clone showed up just once. The chain uses TRBV9 and TRBJ1-1; D uncertain. CDR1 and CDR2 (germline): SGDLS, YYNGEE. The V gene lost 3 bases and the J gene lost 2 bases, with 8 bases spanning the gap. The CDR3 extends over 13 amino acids. The CDR3 loop is CASSGHLNTEAFF. For the CDR3, the DNA is TGTGCCAGCAGCGGACACTTAAACACTGAAGCTTTCTTT.

This chain links TRBV4-2 with TRBJ2-3; maybe TRBD2 (6 bases). V was trimmed by 4 bases and J by 4 bases, leaving 9 bases between them. CDR1 and CDR2 from the germline V gene are LGHNA and YNFKEQ. This CDR3 has 13 amino acids. The CDR3 nucleotides read TGTGCCAGCAGCCGGGGGGTTCCAGATACGCAGTATTTT. Its protein product is CASSRGVPDTQYF.

V usage is TRBV5-6 and J usage is TRBJ1-2, with D possibly being TRBD1 (5 bases). Germline assignment: CDR1 SGHDT and CDR2 YYEEEE. This CDR3 region has 13 residues. Between the trimmed V and J ends, which lost 7 bases and 7 bases, there was a span of 17 bases. CDR3 nucleotides: TGTGCCAGCGTGGCAACAGGCGGTGGTGGCTACACCTTC. It yields the protein CASVATGGGGYTF. The variable domain in full, completed from reference TRBV5-6 and TRBJ1-2, reads DAGVTQSPTHLIKTRGQQVTLRCSPKSGHDTVSWYQQALGQGPQFIFQYYEEEERQRGNFPDRFSGHQFPNYSSELNVNALLLGDSALYLCASVATGGGGYTFGSGTRLTVV.